The 19 T cell receptor beta chains presented below share a single source sample, sequenced in a study of T cells after yellow fever vaccination. MiXCR, applied by TCRdb to the 5' RACE reads, yields one record per CDR3 protein. The data hold roughly 520,000 distinct CDR3 sequences, with less than 25% observed a single time. The sequenced sample was PBMCs, obtained about 20 days after the first yellow fever vaccination. The receptor set was obtained from a man in his late teens or twenties who received the YFV17D yellow fever vaccine.

The rearrangement links TRBV6-2 or TRBV6-3 to TRBJ2-1, with a weak D call TRBD2 (5 bases). Trimming cost V 0 bases and J 5 bases, with 20 bases left between them. The CDR3 extends over 18 amino acids. CDR1 MNHEY and CDR2 SVGEGT come from the germline V gene. This CDR3 reads CASSYSRVSDLPNNEQFF. The CDR3 nucleotides are TGTGCCAGCAGTTACTCGAGGGTCTCGGACTTGCCTAACAATGAGCAGTTCTTC.

The table lists this clonotype with a few counts. This chain joins TRBV11-2 and TRBJ2-7, with a tentative D call TRBD2 (6 bases). This CDR3 is built from 16 residues. The V gene's germline CDR1 is SGHAT and CDR2 FQNNGV. V lost 5 bases to trimming and J lost 7 bases, with 24 bases between them. The CDR3, as DNA: TGTGCCAGCAGCCACCTCGGGGCAGGTCCACGGGGGGAGCAGTACTTC. This translates into CASSHLGAGPRGEQYF. The whole variable domain, remainder taken from reference TRBV11-2 and TRBJ2-7, is EAGVAQSPRYKIIEKRQSVAFWCNPISGHATLYWYQQILGQGPKLLIQFQNNGVVDDSQLPKDRFSAERLKGVDSTLKIQPAKLEDSAVYLCASSHLGAGPRGEQYFGPGTRLTVT.

In DNA, the CDR3 is TGCGCCAGCAGCCAGGCCTACTATGTCCTCGCTGAAGCTTTCTTT. It is translated as CASSQAYYVLAEAFF. The chain has TRBV4-1 and TRBJ1-1; D unresolved. This CDR3 has 15 amino acids. V lost 3 bases and J 6 bases, leaving 17 bases between the germline ends. Looked up from germline, CDR1 is MGHRA and CDR2 is YSYEKL.

The V and J genes are TRBV5-5 and TRBJ2-3; the match to TRBD2 covers 8 bases. This CDR3 comprises 16 residues. The V and J ends lost 0 bases and 2 bases, in that order; junction bases with no gene match: 5. Germline values: CDR1 SGHKS, CDR2 YYEKEE (reference sequence). The CDR3 loop reads CASSLATSGLTDTQYF. The CDR3 DNA reads as TGTGCCAGCAGCTTGGCCACTAGCGGCCTCACAGATACGCAGTATTTT.

The chain links TRBV7-2 to TRBJ2-7; TRBD1 agrees at 7 bases. V lost 5 bases and J lost 2; bases outside the gene matches: 6. Germline V lookup: CDR1 SGHTA, CDR2 FQGNSA. The CDR3 contains 14 residues. In nucleotides, the CDR3 is TGTGCCAGCAGCGAAACAGGGGACCCCTACGAGCAGTACTTC. Its translation: CASSETGDPYEQYF. Complete variable domain (other parts from reference TRBV7-2 and TRBJ2-7): GAGVSQSPSNKVTEKGKDVELRCDPISGHTALYWYRQSLGQGLEFLIYFQGNSAPDKSGLPSDRFSAERTGGSVSTLTIQRTQQEDSAVYLCASSETGDPYEQYFGPGTRLTVT.

This chain's CDR3 is CASSYSGTVSEKLFF. As DNA, the CDR3 is TGTGCCAGCAGTTACTCGGGGACAGTAAGTGAAAAACTGTTTTTT. V gene TRBV6-5 combines with J gene TRBJ1-4; TRBD1 agrees at 7 bases. The germline CDR1 and CDR2 sequences are MNHEY and SVGAGI. Trimming took 0 bases from V and 7 from J; bases not matched to a gene: 5. This CDR3 is 15 amino acids long.

The sample holds many counts of this clonotype. As DNA, the CDR3 is TGTGCCAGCGGCTCCAGGGGGCTATCCAGGGAGACCCAGTACTTC. As protein: CASGSRGLSRETQYF. The gene calls are TRBV28 and TRBJ2-5; TRBD1 aligns across 8 bases. With 8 bases clipped from V and 5 bases from J, the junction kept 13 bases outside the gene matches. The CDR3 is 15 residues long. The germline gives CDR1 MDHEN, CDR2 SYDVKM.

The rearrangement uses TRBV7-6 and TRBJ2-5; D possibly uses TRBD1 or TRBD2 (6 bases each). Germline values: CDR1 SGHVS, CDR2 FNYEAQ. The CDR3 sequence is 15 residues long. The germline V and J ends were trimmed by 3 bases and 5 bases, with 16 bases remaining between them. The CDR3 DNA reads as TGTGCCAGCAGCTTTGAGGGGGGCCTGGAGGAGACCCAGTACTTC. Protein sequence: CASSFEGGLEETQYF.

V gene TRBV20-1 combines with J gene TRBJ2-3; 7 nucleotides match TRBD1. There are 15 residues in the CDR3. Germline assignment: CDR1 DFQATT and CDR2 SNEGSKA (reference sequence). With 0 bases clipped from V and 3 bases from J, the junction kept 6 bases outside the gene matches. The CDR3 region has the DNA TGCAGTGCTAGAGAGACAGGGCGCACGACAGATACGCAGTATTTT. It is translated as CSARETGRTTDTQYF.

The chain is built from TRBV29-1 and TRBJ2-5, with 10 bases matching TRBD2. Germline CDR1 reads SQVTM; CDR2 reads ANQGSEA. This CDR3 has 14 residues. V shed 4 bases, J shed 5 bases, and the junction held 7 bases outside the gene matches. The chain's CDR3 is CSVALAGGSETQYF. In DNA form, the CDR3 reads TGCAGCGTTGCCTTAGCGGGGGGTTCGGAGACCCAGTACTTC. Filled out from reference TRBV29-1 and TRBJ2-5, the complete variable domain reads SAVISQKPSRDICQRGTSLTIQCQVDSQVTMMFWYRQQPGQSLTLIATANQGSEATYESGFVIDKFPISRPNLTFSTLTVSNMSPEDSSIYLCSVALAGGSETQYFGPGTRLLVL.

CDR3 loop: CASSSGTSVGTDTQYF. In DNA form, the CDR3 reads TGTGCCAGCAGTTCCGGGACTAGCGTTGGGACAGATACGCAGTATTTT. The rearrangement uses TRBV6-2 or TRBV6-3 and TRBJ2-3; 10 positions agree with TRBD2. Trimming at V came to 4 bases and at J to 3 bases, leaving 7 bases not matched to a gene. CDR1 is MNHEY, CDR2 SVGEGT, per germline. This CDR3 spans 16 amino acids.

The chain joins TRBV10-3 to TRBJ2-5, with 7 positions matching TRBD2. V trimming: 5 bases; J trimming: 4 bases; junction bases outside the gene matches: 4. Looked up from germline, CDR1 is ENHRY and CDR2 is SYGVKD. CDR3 length equals 13 residues. The CDR3 region is CAISMLAAETQYF. Written as DNA, the CDR3 is TGTGCCATCAGTATGCTAGCGGCAGAGACCCAGTACTTC.

Details on this clonotype: The junction shows a germline mismatch at one end, possibly a read error. This chain connects TRBV9 to TRBJ1-5; 7 bases line up with TRBD1. The germline V gene encodes CDR1 SGDLS and CDR2 YYNGEE. The CDR3 is 14 amino acids. CDR3 region: CASSVGQDNQHQHF. In DNA form, the CDR3 reads TGTGCCAGCAGCGTCGGACAGGACAATCAGCACCAGCATTTT. Combining the CDR3 with reference TRBV9 and TRBJ1-5 gives the whole variable domain DSGVTQTPKHLITATGQRVTLRCSPRSGDLSVYWYQQSLDQGLQFLIQYYNGEERAKGNILERFSAQQFPDLHSELNLSSLELGDSALYFCASSVGQDNQHQHFGDGTRLSIL.

This clonotype was observed a few times. This sequence joins TRBV6-1 and TRBJ1-2; D gene unclear. The CDR3 contains 13 residues. CDR1 is MNHNS, CDR2 SASEGT, per germline. With 7 bases removed from V and 2 bases from J, the gap between germline ends came to 11 bases. As DNA, the CDR3 is TGTGCCAGCAAGACTACCCTCAACTATGGCTACACCTTC. It codes for CASKTTLNYGYTF.

The table lists this clonotype with a few counts. V gene TRBV7-8 combines with J gene TRBJ2-7; TRBD2 matches 8 bases. With V trimmed by 4 bases and J by 1 base, 6 bases remained unmatched. Per germline, CDR1 SGHVS and CDR2 FQNEAQ. CDR3 length equals 15 residues. In DNA form, the CDR3 reads TGTGCCAGCAGCTGGTCCGGGAGGGGATCCTACGAGCAGTACGTC. This encodes CASSWSGRGSYEQYV.

V and J are TRBV5-4 and TRBJ2-1; a possible D gene is TRBD1 (6 bases). Germline V CDR1 and CDR2: SGHNT, YYREEE (reference sequence). The CDR3 is 13 amino acids. V lost 0 bases, J lost 9 bases, and 10 bases lay in between. CDR3 protein: CASSLEQGVEQFF. Written as DNA, the CDR3 is TGTGCCAGCAGCTTGGAACAGGGCGTTGAGCAGTTCTTC.

V gene TRBV4-1 combines with J gene TRBJ2-1; 7 positions agree with TRBD1. V was clipped by 4 bases and J by 6 bases; unmatched bases: 3. CDR3 length: 13 amino acids. The V gene's germline CDR1 is MGHRA and CDR2 YSYEKL. CDR3 residues: CASSLDRVNEQFF. CDR3 nucleotides: TGCGCCAGCAGCCTAGACAGGGTCAATGAGCAGTTCTTC.

This clonotype was counted between two and nine times. The chain couples TRBV7-9 to TRBJ2-7, with 9 bases lining up with TRBD1. The germline V gene encodes CDR1 SEHNR and CDR2 FQNEAQ (reference sequence). The length of the CDR3 is 15 residues. With V trimmed by 5 bases and J by 4 bases, 9 bases remained unmatched. CDR3 sequence: CASSNTYRGQYEQYV. CDR3 DNA sequence: TGTGCCAGCAGCAACACCTACAGGGGGCAGTACGAGCAGTACGTC.

This clonotype occurred a few times. The CDR3 region has the DNA TGCGCCAGCAGCCAAGTGGGGACCCAAGGATACTATGGCTACACCTTC. Its translation is CASSQVGTQGYYGYTF. The chain combines TRBV4-3 with TRBJ1-2; D is possibly TRBD1 (5 bases). Germline V lookup: CDR1 LGHNA, CDR2 YSLEER. The CDR3 sequence is 16 residues long. The V and J ends lost 1 base and 3 bases respectively, with 15 bases between them.